Listed below are T cell receptor beta chains from one sample, sequenced in a study of cytomegalovirus exposure and HLA in healthy donors. TCRdb keeps only in-frame clones here, not all; method: immunoSEQ multiplex PCR. The sample carries about 120,000 clones, approximately 72% recorded once. The sequencing input was PBMCs. The receptors come from a man younger than 35 in good health and CMV-seronegative. Each CDR3 is given with its conserved first and last residue. Each record gives: CDR3 length, V gene, CDR3 protein.

16,TRBV27,CASSLMLAGSQETQYF
15,TRBV14,CASSQVVHSYNEQFF
17,TRBV11-3,CASSLGPTGTGSYEQYF
12,TRBV6-1,CASSGGTGEAFF
15,TRBV7-2,CASSLARGGKGTQYF
14,TRBV29-1,CSVSKTVNSYEQYF
16,TRBV5-4,CASSRVAGGHQETQYF
15,TRBV12-1,CASLLQGAFLRKLFF
21,TRBV19,CASSIRGWVQLGSSGANVLTF
13,TRBV29-1,CSASDGRGTEAFF
13,TRBV28,CASQGESVNEQYF
15,TRBV9,CASSVGDRLSYEQYF
15,TRBV7-3,CASSLAGQNYNEQFF
13,TRBV2,CAVGRGQNYEQYF
18,TRBV7-9,CASSLNRDRGLPNTEAFF
16,TRBV15,CATSRGLAGGETEQFF
14,TRBV7-7,CASRCADRTYEQYF
18,TRBV7-8,CASSLYLWRLDSNQPQHF
11,TRBV2,CASSVIDGYTF
19,TRBV5-1,CASSSEINTGYGSGNTIYF
17,TRBV27,CASSSRQGDLAKNIQYF
15,TRBV5-1,CASSLGGTGVYEQYF
13,TRBV6-5,CASKPGSMRRAFF
14,TRBV6-6,CASSPSGSGNTIYF
17,TRBV9,CASSVDLAGGVADTQYF
12,TRBV29-1,CSVHRVAETQYF
15,TRBV7-2,CASSPTGGVDNEQFF
13,TRBV5-6,CASSFVGMPPLHF
14,TRBV28,CASSPWTGPDTQYF
13,TRBV13,CASSRSGIPEQYF
18,TRBV4-3,CASSQDPGSGTGVSEQYF
15,TRBV30,CASSSGGAAGDTQYF
13,TRBV18,CASSSPTQETQYF
14,TRBV27,CASRPTGYDEKLFF
14,TRBV4-3,CASSQGLRNNEQFF
15,TRBV5-6,CASSLRGRGGQPQHF
15,TRBV25-1,CPSSAETGSGNTIYF
14,TRBV7-6,CASQLAGGPNEQFF
14,TRBV7-9,CASSLASGLYEQYF
13,TRBV18,CASSPGTGYEQYF
16,TRBV9,CASRPTPGAPSGGYTF
15,TRBV4-3,CASSQDRGGPYEQYF
14,TRBV7-9,CASGRSGGTGELFF
14,TRBV28,CASRLLAAPYEQYF
15,TRBV6-5,CASSTGGIDNSPLHF
16,TRBV27,CASSLWGGGGNQPQHF
12,TRBV5-1,CASSVTGRGYTF
13,TRBV2,CASSEGRVGGYTF
14,TRBV27,CASSWTGGAETQYF
14,TRBV5-4,CASTRGQVYNEQFF
14,TRBV27,CASSPLAGYNEQFF
13,TRBV25-1,CASSLPGGYGYTF
13,TRBV2,CALQAEYQETQYF
15,TRBV6-1,CASSSLTGMNTEAFF
13,TRBV4-1,CASCPPGSRGYTF
15,TRBV19,CASSIRGQPNQPQHF
13,TRBV29-1,CSAGLAGGETQYF
15,TRBV18,CASSLGQAGTGELFF